The 22 T cell receptor beta chains in this list originate from one sample, sequenced in a study of blood T cell repertoires in COVID-19. Sequenced by immunoSEQ multiplex PCR; TCRdb stores in-frame clones only, minus some. Here the sample spans about 200,000 clones, about 84% being singletons. The sample taken for sequencing was peripheral blood. These receptor sequences come from a woman of 80 years or more with acute or convalescent COVID-19.

The chain couples TRBV5-1 to TRBJ2-7; D gene ambiguous. Germline assignment: CDR1 SGHRS and CDR2 YFSETQ. Trimming removed 0 bases at V and 0 bases at J, with 13 bases between. The CDR3 is made up of 16 amino acids. This CDR3 reads CASSLAPTESSYEQYF. CDR3 sequence (DNA): TGCGCCAGCAGCTTGGCCCCGACTGAAAGCTCCTACGAGCAGTACTTC.

The chain joins TRBV5-1 to TRBJ1-2, with TRBD1 identical over 7 bases. V lost 3 bases to trimming and J lost 4 bases; unmatched junction nucleotides: 6. CDR3 length: 14 residues. Germline values: CDR1 SGHRS, CDR2 YFSETQ. CDR3 in amino acids: CASSSGGQSYGYTF. CDR3 sequence (DNA): TGCGCCAGCAGCTCCGGGGGACAGAGCTATGGCTACACCTTC.

This chain links TRBV7-2 with TRBJ2-2; D possibly corresponds to TRBD1 (6 bases). The CDR3 sequence is 16 residues long. Germline V CDR1 and CDR2: SGHTA, FQGNSA. Trimming cost V 5 bases and J 0 bases, with 13 bases left between them. The DNA for the CDR3 is TGTGCCAGCAGCACAAGGGGGAACGCGAACACCGGGGAGCTGTTTTTT. Encoded protein: CASSTRGNANTGELFF.

J is TRBJ2-5 and V is TRBV11-3; tentative D call: TRBD2 (6 bases). From germline, CDR1 is SGHNT and CDR2 YENEEA. V was trimmed by 5 bases and J by 4 bases, leaving 14 bases between them. The CDR3 loop spans 14 amino acids. In nucleotides, the CDR3 is TGTGCCAGCAGCCCACGGGACTCCCCAGAGACCCAGTACTTC. Amino acids: CASSPRDSPETQYF.

V and J are TRBV2 and TRBJ1-2, with 7 bases lining up with TRBD1. Germline-derived CDR1 and CDR2 are SNHLY and FYNNEI. V shed 10 bases and J 5 bases; nucleotides not matched to a gene: 10. The CDR3 is 13 amino acids. CDR3 nucleotides: TGTGCCATAATGACAGGGCTTCAATATGGCTACACCTTC. As protein: CAIMTGLQYGYTF.

CDR3 amino acids: CASSPRDRGTLTSGDTYEQYF. DNA of the CDR3: TGTGCCAGCAGCCCGCGGGACAGGGGGACCCTTACTAGCGGGGACACCTACGAGCAGTACTTC. The chain joins TRBV21-1 to TRBJ2-7; TRBD2, the table's D call, lacks a check against the DNA. TRBV21-1 corresponds to a pseudogene. The CDR3 totals 21 residues.

This clone has a count of ten or more. The chain couples TRBV5-1 to TRBJ1-1; maybe TRBD1 (6 bases). The CDR3 runs to 12 residues. Trimming cost V 0 bases and J 11 bases, with 11 bases left between them. Germline loops: CDR1 SGHRS, CDR2 YFSETQ. The CDR3 DNA follows: TGCGCCAGCAGCTTGGGATGGACAGAGGCTTTCTTT. Protein sequence: CASSLGWTEAFF.

The chain is built from TRBV28 and TRBJ2-5; 7 bases fit TRBD1. Germline CDR1 and CDR2: MDHEN and SYDVKM. J lost 2 bases, V lost 7 bases, and 10 bases had no gene match. The CDR3 is 15 residues long. CDR3 protein: CASKTPGQTQETQYF. The CDR3 DNA is TGTGCCAGCAAAACTCCGGGACAGACACAAGAGACCCAGTACTTC.

V gene TRBV15 combines with J gene TRBJ1-1; D remains ambiguous. Germline V gene sequence: CDR1 LNHNV, CDR2 YYDKDF (reference sequence). Trimming took off 0 bases at V and 1 base at J, with 12 bases between the two ends. This CDR3 contains 16 residues. CDR3 nucleotides: TGTGCCACCAGCAGAGATCCCTGGGCAGCGAACACTGAAGCTTTCTTT. Translation gives CATSRDPWAANTEAFF.

The rearrangement joins TRBV5-8 to TRBJ2-1; D perhaps matches TRBD2 (6 bases). Germline V gene sequence: CDR1 SGHTS, CDR2 YDEGEE. Trimming took 1 base from V and 8 from J, leaving 16 bases between them. The CDR3 consists of 15 residues. The CDR3, as DNA: TGTGCCAGCAGCTTGTGGACGGGGGATCGGGATGAGCAGTTCTTC. Translating gives CASSLWTGDRDEQFF.

Here the CDR3 reads CASSPGLAGVETQYF. The CDR3 nucleotides read TGTGCCAGCAGCCCGGGACTAGCGGGAGTGGAGACCCAGTACTTC. The rearrangement uses TRBV7-2 and TRBJ2-5; TRBD2 matches 14 bases. J was trimmed by 5 bases and V by 5 bases; bases with no gene match: 4. CDR3 length: 15 amino acids. CDR1 SGHTA and CDR2 FQGNSA come from the germline V gene.

V is TRBV5-4 and J is TRBJ2-7; a weak D match, TRBD1 (5 bases). The CDR3 is 15 amino acids. Germline V gene lookup returns CDR1 SGHNT and CDR2 YYREEE (reference sequence). The V gene lost 0 bases and the J gene lost 7 bases, with 17 bases spanning the gap. The CDR3 sequence: CASSLAGRGAREQYF. CDR3 DNA: TGTGCCAGCAGCTTGGCTGGACGTGGGGCGAGGGAGCAGTACTTC. Using reference TRBV5-4 and TRBJ2-7 for the parts outside the CDR3, the full variable domain is ETGVTQSPTHLIKTRGQQVTLRCSSQSGHNTVSWYQQALGQGPQFIFQYYREEENGRGNFPPRFSGLQFPNYSSELNVNALELDDSALYLCASSLAGRGAREQYFGPGTRLTVT.

This sequence joins TRBV5-1 and TRBJ2-5, with 8 bases identical to TRBD1. CDR1 and CDR2 from the germline V gene are SGHRS and YFSETQ. V dropped 2 bases and J dropped 1; count of bases not matched to a gene: 7. CDR3 size: 16 residues. The CDR3 sequence: CASSLSTGVGQETQYF. CDR3 DNA: TGCGCCAGCAGCTTATCGACAGGGGTCGGCCAAGAGACCCAGTACTTC. Together with reference TRBV5-1 and TRBJ2-5, the CDR3 gives the full variable domain: KAGVTQTPRYLIKTRGQQVTLSCSPISGHRSVSWYQQTPGQGLQFLFEYFSETQRNKGNFPGRFSGRQFSNSRSEMNVSTLELGDSALYLCASSLSTGVGQETQYFGPGTRLLVL.

The chain joins TRBV2 to TRBJ1-4, with D maybe TRBD1 (5 bases). Trimming removed 4 bases from V and 5 bases from J, with 8 bases in between. This CDR3 has 13 amino acids. The V gene's germline CDR1 is SNHLY and CDR2 FYNNEI. This CDR3 is CASSVNRNEKLFF. The CDR3 DNA sequence: TGTGCCAGCAGTGTAAACAGGAATGAAAAACTGTTTTTT.

The chain recombines TRBV6-5 with TRBJ2-5, with D unresolved. The length of the CDR3 is 14 residues. In germline, CDR1 is MNHEY, CDR2 SVGAGI. V lost 7 bases and J lost 1, with 13 bases in between. The CDR3 sequence: CASTHEVIQETQYF. The CDR3 nucleotides are TGTGCCAGCACCCATGAGGTGATCCAAGAGACCCAGTACTTC.

The chain couples TRBV6-8 to TRBJ1-1; TRBD1 matches at 7 bases. Germline-derived CDR1 and CDR2 are MNHGY and SAAAGT. The CDR3 is made up of 16 amino acids. V dropped 6 bases and J dropped 0; count of bases not matched to a gene: 10. The CDR3 loop reads CASRNRDSSMNTEAFF. The CDR3 DNA is TGTGCCAGCAGAAATAGGGACAGTAGTATGAACACTGAAGCTTTCTTT.

J is TRBJ2-7 and V is TRBV7-2; 9 nucleotides align to TRBD2. Germline lookup yields CDR1 SGHTA and CDR2 FQGNSA. The V and J ends lost 5 bases and 5 bases, in that order; junction bases with no gene match: 13. CDR3 size: 16 residues. In DNA, the CDR3 is TGTGCCAGCAGCGCTAATGGCGGGGGGGCCGGGGACGAGCAGTACTTC. Amino acid sequence: CASSANGGGAGDEQYF.

This clone occurred once. V is TRBV10-3 and J is TRBJ2-2; D might be TRBD1 (6 bases). The CDR3 loop spans 17 amino acids. Germline V lookup: CDR1 ENHRY, CDR2 SYGVKD. The V gene lost 3 bases and the J gene lost 0 bases, with 14 bases spanning the gap. The CDR3 nucleotides read TGTGCCATCAGTGACCGTACTCGGACAGCGAACACCGGGGAGCTGTTTTTT. Protein sequence: CAISDRTRTANTGELFF.

The chain joins TRBV19 to TRBJ2-5, with D perhaps matching TRBD2 (6 bases). Germline V gene data show CDR1 as LNHDA and CDR2 as SQIVND (reference sequence). CDR3 length: 17 residues. The V gene lost 3 bases and the J gene lost 2 bases, with 19 bases spanning the gap. CDR3 in amino acids: CASSMGGRQLVQETQYF. CDR3 bases: TGTGCCAGTAGTATGGGAGGCCGACAGTTAGTTCAAGAGACCCAGTACTTC.

The rearrangement uses TRBV5-1 and TRBJ2-1; 7 bases line up with TRBD2. Germline CDR1 reads SGHRS; CDR2 reads YFSETQ. The V and J ends lost 4 bases and 0 bases, in that order; junction bases with no gene match: 4. The CDR3 has 15 amino acids. The CDR3 loop reads CASSPGGISYNEQFF. DNA of the CDR3: TGCGCCAGCAGCCCCGGGGGGATCTCCTACAATGAGCAGTTCTTC.

Worth noting for this clone: Other DNA sequences in this sample translate to the same CDR3. The V and J genes are TRBV5-1 and TRBJ2-3; 8 bases fit TRBD1. The CDR3 length is 15 residues. Germline V lookup: CDR1 SGHRS, CDR2 YFSETQ. V dropped 2 bases and J dropped 3; count of bases not matched to a gene: 5. In DNA, the CDR3 is TGCGCCAGCAGCTTTACAGGGGGTGGGACAGATACGCAGTATTTT. Amino acid sequence: CASSFTGGGTDTQYF.

The rearrangement links TRBV5-1 to TRBJ2-7; TRBD1 matches 7 bases. The CDR3 consists of 13 residues. The J segment lost 6 bases and the V segment lost 0 bases, leaving 3 bases of the junction unmatched. Germline V CDR1 and CDR2: SGHRS, YFSETQ. The CDR3 DNA follows: TGCGCCAGCAGCTTGGAGACAGGGTTCGAGCAGTACTTC. Amino acids: CASSLETGFEQYF.